The present T cell receptor beta chain was sequenced within a study of spatial heterogeneity in lung cancer. On the study more broadly: Those follow-up PBMC samples that were available underwent sequencing, at a median interval of approximately 2 years following resection.

Stated time point: blood at routine non-recurrence follow-up after resection. Sequencing was performed on whole RNA extracted from tumor and nontumor lung tissue, or from frozen PBMC, and the material was left unsorted. Trimming took off 9 bases at V and 5 bases at J, with 15 bases between the two ends. Germline CDR1 reads SNHLY; CDR2 reads FYNNEI. There are 13 residues in the CDR3. This clonotype turned up a few times. A single record per CDR3 protein comes from TCRdb applying MiXCR to the 5' RACE reads. This sample has some 120,000 distinct CDR3 sequences, with 12% found just once. The source material was PBMCs, sampled at follow-up. V usage is TRBV2 and J usage is TRBJ2-3, with D hard to call. The TCR originated in a male donor with early-stage non-small cell lung cancer. CDR3 amino acids: CASTSPMGDTQYF. Written as DNA, the CDR3 is TGTGCCAGTACCTCTCCCATGGGAGATACGCAGTATTTT.